This TCR beta chain was obtained from a study of blood T cell repertoires in COVID-19. Across the study: Some COVID-19 samples were acute and others convalescent; all came from the United States, Italy and Spain. Sources were T cells, B-cell-depleted T cells, or PBMCs; the material itself was cDNA or gDNA.

What the recovered Cohort 3 donors had was two negative PCRs, clearance, or symptom resolution. In the original analysis: For nucleated cells, counts were estimated from reference gene primer amplification. Method: immunoSEQ multiplex PCR; TCRdb's copy keeps in-frame clones and lacks some. For V, J and clone size, that table is used; D and trimming come from the DNA. This table holds 330,000 or so clones, roughly 87% found once. This clone has at least ten counts. The specimen was PBMCs or T cells enriched from blood (not recorded which). The TCR sequence derives from a young woman who had recovered from COVID-19.

Written as DNA, the CDR3 is TGTGCCAGTTCGACAGTTCTCAATGAAAAACTGTTTTTT. This sequence encodes CASSTVLNEKLFF. This chain links TRBV5-6 with TRBJ1-4, with D possibly being TRBD1 (5 bases). Germline V gene sequence: CDR1 SGHDT, CDR2 YYEEEE. The CDR3 is 13 amino acids. V lost 8 bases, J lost 5 bases, and 13 bases lay in between.